Listed here is a single T cell receptor beta chain. Its antigen remains unidentified. The record has no base qualities; no much larger clone is one base away. The sample originates from a study of blood T cell repertoires in COVID-19 (dated by TCRdb to the early 2020s). Regarding the study in general: Samples covering the acute and convalescent phases of COVID-19 were provided by collaborators in the United States, Italy and Spain. The prospective study material was composed of cDNA or gDNA derived from T cells, B-cell-depleted T cells, or PBMCs. Subjects who had been exposed to COVID-19, were actively infected with it, or had recovered from it provided the deeply sampled blood TCRbeta repertoires that made up the dataset. The repertoires were made available in a free public database intended to serve as a resource for research on the immune response to SARS-CoV-2. Samples were obtained from the ongoing ImmuneRACE study (first 160 participants) and from over 1,000 subjects provided by 6 global collaborators. The sample metadata nearly always contained a de-identified subject ID, COVID-19 status, age in years and sex. Where available, HLA class I and class II types were obtained from metadata supplied by the sample provider rather than from assay-based typing. The investigation overall reported the following: Clinical and demographic metadata were provided uncurated, with the amount varying by source and participant.

One collaborating source in Seattle enrolled patients during active infection and followed them longitudinally through the course of disease. The collaborating institutions used their own protocols to collect whole blood in K2EDTA tubes. For TCRbeta analysis, collaborators shipped samples as frozen whole blood, isolated PBMCs, or DNA extracted from either of those sample types. The CDR3 holds 17 amino acids from the cysteine to the phenylalanine. CDR3 DNA is the only sequence kept; it has 51 bases, read in frame from the first base. From the germline V gene, CDR1 is KGHSH and CDR2 is LQKENI. V ends up 4 bases short and J 5 bases short, with an unmatched junction base count of 12. The immunoSEQ Assay, a bias-controlled multiplex PCR, was used to amplify TCRbeta CDR3 regions from genomic DNA. As for the original processing: Within the assay, amplification of reference gene primers was used to estimate how many nucleated cells each sample contained. To quantify the absolute abundance of each unique TCRbeta CDR3 rearrangement, sequence reads were collapsed and filtered. For each sample, productive Simpson clonality was calculated as the square root of Simpson's diversity index across productive rearrangements. In its TCRdb copy, this immuneACCESS table keeps in-frame sequences only and misses some clones. Where compared with another copy, unresolved V genes explain less than half of these, and the others have no known cause. The V and J calls and clone size come from that table; D and trimming were worked out from the DNA. Present in this sample are about 210,000 clones, 82% of which were seen just once. The ten largest account for approximately 5.2% of the sample.

This chain joins TRBV18 to TRBJ2-2, with 8 junctional bases fitting TRBD1. The specimen sequenced was peripheral blood. The TCR sequence derives from a woman between 70 and 85 years old with COVID-19, enrolled during active disease. The DNA sequence is as follows: TGTGCCAGCTCACTAATCAACGGACAGGGACGGACCGGGGAGCTGTTTTTT. Its protein product is CASSLINGQGRTGELFF.